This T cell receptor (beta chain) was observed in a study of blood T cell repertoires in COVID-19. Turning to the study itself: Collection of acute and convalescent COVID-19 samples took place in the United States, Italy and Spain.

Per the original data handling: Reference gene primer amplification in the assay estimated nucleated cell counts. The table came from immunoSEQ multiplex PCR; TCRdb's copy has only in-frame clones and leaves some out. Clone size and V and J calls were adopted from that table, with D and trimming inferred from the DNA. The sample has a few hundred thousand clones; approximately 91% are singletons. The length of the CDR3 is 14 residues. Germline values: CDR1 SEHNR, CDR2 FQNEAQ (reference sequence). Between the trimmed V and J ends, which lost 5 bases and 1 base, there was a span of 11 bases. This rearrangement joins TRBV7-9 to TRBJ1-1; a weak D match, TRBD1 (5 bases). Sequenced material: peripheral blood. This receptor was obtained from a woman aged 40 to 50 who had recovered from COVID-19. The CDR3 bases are TGTGCCAGCAGCCCCGGGGGGAGGAACACTGAAGCTTTCTTT. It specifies CASSPGGRNTEAFF. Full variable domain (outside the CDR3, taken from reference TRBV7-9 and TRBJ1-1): DTGVSQNPRHKITKRGQNVTFRCDPISEHNRLYWYRQTLGQGPEFLTYFQNEAQLEKSRLLSDRFSAERPKGSFSTLEIQRTEQGDSAMYLCASSPGGRNTEAFFGQGTRLTVV.